Sequencing of this T cell receptor (beta chain) was carried out in a study of technical replicates of blood from a few donors. Assay: immunoSEQ multiplex PCR; the TCRdb copy retains only in-frame clones and omits some. In the table there are 64,000 or so clones, approximately 83% of which are singletons. V gave up 5 bases and J gave up 10 bases, with 21 bases separating them. The length of the CDR3 is 15 residues. In germline, CDR1 is SGHTA, CDR2 FQGNSA. The sample comprised PBMCs. The source is a human donor in good health. Some clones in this sample may be carry-over from other donors' samples. The chain couples TRBV7-2 to TRBJ2-1, with D perhaps TRBD1 (6 bases). CDR3 DNA: TGTGCCAGCAGCGGAGGAGGTGGGGTGGGGGCAGAGCAGTTCTTC. Translated, it gives CASSGGGGVGAEQFF.